The 9 T cell receptor beta chains below all came from one sample that was sequenced in a study of a mutant IDH1 vaccine in newly diagnosed glioma. Time point given: week 5, during vaccination. Vaccine doses each comprised 300 ug of mutant IDH1 20-mer peptide, with topical imiquimod. Sequenced by immunoSEQ multiplex PCR; TCRdb stores in-frame clones only, minus some. Of around 56,000 clones in the sample, about 86% were seen once. Which antigens these TCRs recognize remains unknown. The material sequenced was PBMCs, taken from a glioma patient whose treatment included an IDH1 peptide vaccine. These receptors all come from a man aged 25-45 years with glioma.

The rearrangement links TRBV19 to TRBJ2-7, with 9 nucleotides matching TRBD1. Germline assignment: CDR1 LNHDA and CDR2 SQIVND (reference sequence). Unmatched junction bases numbered 4, after V lost 7 bases and J lost 3 bases. The CDR3 has 13 residues. CDR3 protein: CASKGDRVYEQYF. As DNA, the CDR3 is TGTGCCAGTAAGGGGGACAGGGTCTACGAGCAGTACTTC.

In its sample, this clone was seen once. The gene calls are TRBV7-6 and TRBJ1-6; no reliable D call. Germline V gives CDR1 SGHVS, CDR2 FNYEAQ. Trimming took off 1 base at V and 7 bases at J, with 2 bases between the two ends. This CDR3 has 12 amino acids. The CDR3 loop is CASSLVNSPLHF. CDR3 coding DNA: TGTGCCAGCAGCTTAGTCAATTCACCCCTCCACTTT.

This rearrangement joins TRBV9 to TRBJ2-3; a weak D match, TRBD1 (6 bases). CDR3 size: 16 residues. The V and J ends lost 0 bases and 6 bases respectively, with 17 bases between them. Per the germline V gene, CDR1 is SGDLS and CDR2 is YYNGEE. CDR3 sequence (DNA): TGTGCCAGCAGCGTAGTTATCAGGGGTGGACGTGATACGCAGTATTTT. Its translation: CASSVVIRGGRDTQYF.

The chain recombines TRBV9 with TRBJ2-3, with TRBD2 identical over 7 bases. The J segment lost 3 bases and the V segment lost 3 bases, leaving 7 bases of the junction unmatched. CDR1 is SGDLS, CDR2 YYNGEE, per germline. The CDR3 length is 15 residues. The CDR3 region is CASSGLAPGTDTQYF. The DNA for the CDR3 is TGTGCCAGCAGCGGACTAGCCCCAGGTACAGATACGCAGTATTTT.

The gene calls are TRBV10-2 and TRBJ1-6; D may be TRBD1 (5 bases). CDR1 and CDR2 (germline): WSHSY, SAAADI. V lost 8 bases and J 9 bases, leaving 14 bases between the germline ends. The CDR3 loop spans 13 amino acids. This CDR3 is CASGRGGSSPLHF. CDR3 sequence (DNA): TGCGCCAGCGGGAGGGGAGGTAGTTCACCCCTCCACTTT.

The CDR3 protein is CASSLVKGTEGDGYTF. Here the CDR3 DNA reads TGTGCCAGCTCACTAGTCAAGGGGACAGAAGGCGATGGCTACACCTTC. The chain couples TRBV18 to TRBJ1-2; 7 nucleotides match TRBD1. The germline V gene has CDR1 KGHSH and CDR2 LQKENI. V shed 4 bases, J shed 6 bases, and the junction held 14 bases outside the gene matches. This CDR3 is 16 amino acids long.

The chain couples TRBV6-1 to TRBJ2-2, with 7 bases fitting TRBD1. The CDR3 spans 15 residues. Germline lookup yields CDR1 MNHNS and CDR2 SASEGT. V lost 8 bases and J lost 2; bases outside the gene matches: 8. CDR3 residues: CASSYGTVNTGELFF. The CDR3, as DNA: TGTGCCAGCTCCTACGGGACAGTTAACACCGGGGAGCTGTTTTTT.

This rearrangement joins TRBV5-1 to TRBJ1-1; 8 bases match TRBD1. Germline CDR1 reads SGHRS; CDR2 reads YFSETQ. The CDR3 consists of 17 residues. V gave up 3 bases and J gave up 4 bases; unmatched junction bases: 14. CDR3 in DNA: TGCGCCAGCAGCTGGTGGGACAGGAGTATCGAGGGCACTGAAGCTTTCTTT. This translates into CASSWWDRSIEGTEAFF.

The rearrangement links TRBV7-9 to TRBJ1-3; D possibly corresponds to TRBD1 (6 bases). Germline V lookup: CDR1 SEHNR, CDR2 FQNEAQ (reference sequence). Trimming removed 7 bases at V and 0 bases at J, with 19 bases between. The CDR3 has 17 residues. The CDR3 protein is CASTILTGTRSGNTIYF. The CDR3 DNA reads TGTGCCAGCACTATCTTAACAGGGACCCGCTCTGGAAACACCATATATTTT.